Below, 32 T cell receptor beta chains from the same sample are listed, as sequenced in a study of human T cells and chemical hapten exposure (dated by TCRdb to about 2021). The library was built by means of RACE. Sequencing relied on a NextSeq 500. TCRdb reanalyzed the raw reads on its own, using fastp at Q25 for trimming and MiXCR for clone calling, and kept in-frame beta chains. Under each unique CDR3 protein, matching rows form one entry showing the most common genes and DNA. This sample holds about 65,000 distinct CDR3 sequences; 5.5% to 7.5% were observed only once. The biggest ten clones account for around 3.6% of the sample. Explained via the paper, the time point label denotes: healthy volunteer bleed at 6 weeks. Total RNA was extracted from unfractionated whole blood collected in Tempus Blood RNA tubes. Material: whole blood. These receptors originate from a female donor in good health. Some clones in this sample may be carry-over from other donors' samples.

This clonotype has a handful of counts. CDR3: CASSFDRGVNTEAFF. CDR3 DNA: TGTGCCAGCAGTTTTGACAGGGGAGTGAACACTGAAGCTTTCTTT. V gene TRBV6-6 combines with J gene TRBJ1-1; 8 bases line up with TRBD1. Germline CDR1 MNHNY, CDR2 SVGAGI (reference sequence). Trimming took 4 bases from V and 0 from J; bases not matched to a gene: 4. The CDR3 runs to 15 residues.

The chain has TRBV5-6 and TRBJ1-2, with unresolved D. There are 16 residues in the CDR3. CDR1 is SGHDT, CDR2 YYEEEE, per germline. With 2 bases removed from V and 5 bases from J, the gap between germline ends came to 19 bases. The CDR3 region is CASSFFRESHLYGYTF. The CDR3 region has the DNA TGTGCCAGCAGCTTTTTCCGGGAGAGCCATTTATATGGCTACACCTTC.

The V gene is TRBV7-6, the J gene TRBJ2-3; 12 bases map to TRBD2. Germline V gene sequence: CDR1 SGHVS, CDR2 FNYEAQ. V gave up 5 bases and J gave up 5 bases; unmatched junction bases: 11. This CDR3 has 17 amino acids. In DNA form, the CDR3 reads TGTGCCAGCAGCGTCGGGGCTAGCGGGAGGGCCCAAGATACGCAGTATTTT. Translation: CASSVGASGRAQDTQYF.

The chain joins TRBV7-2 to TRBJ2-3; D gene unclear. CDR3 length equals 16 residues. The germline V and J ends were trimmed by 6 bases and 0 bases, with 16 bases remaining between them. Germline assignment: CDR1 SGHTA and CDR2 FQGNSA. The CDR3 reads CASSPRPSLSTDTQYF. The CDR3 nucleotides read TGTGCCAGCAGTCCCAGGCCGAGCCTGAGCACAGATACGCAGTATTTT.

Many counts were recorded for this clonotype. The CDR3 is CASSLARVAGGEQYF. The CDR3 DNA follows: TGTGCCAGCAGCTTAGCGCGGGTAGCGGGGGGCGAGCAGTACTTC. This chain connects TRBV7-8 to TRBJ2-7; 10 bases line up with TRBD2. Germline loops: CDR1 SGHVS, CDR2 FQNEAQ. There are 15 residues in the CDR3. Losses at the gene ends were 0 bases for V and 6 bases for J; bases not matched to a gene: 5. Drawing the rest from reference TRBV7-8 and TRBJ2-7, the complete variable domain is GAGVSQSPRYKVAKRGQDVALRCDPISGHVSLFWYQQALGQGPEFLTYFQNEAQLDKSGLPSDRFFAERPEGSVSTLKIQRTQQEDSAVYLCASSLARVAGGEQYFGPGTRLTVT.

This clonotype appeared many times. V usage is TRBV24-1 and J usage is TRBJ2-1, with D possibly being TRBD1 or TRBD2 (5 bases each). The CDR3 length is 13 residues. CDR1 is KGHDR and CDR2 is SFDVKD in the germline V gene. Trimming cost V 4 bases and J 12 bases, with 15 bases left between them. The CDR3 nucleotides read TGTGCCACCAGTGACCCGGGGACGATGGCGCAGTTCTTC. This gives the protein CATSDPGTMAQFF.

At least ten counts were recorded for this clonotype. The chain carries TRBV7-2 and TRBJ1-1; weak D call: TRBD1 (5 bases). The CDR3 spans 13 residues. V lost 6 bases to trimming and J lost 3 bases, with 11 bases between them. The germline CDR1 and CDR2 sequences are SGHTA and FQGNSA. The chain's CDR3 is CASSSRAYTEAFF. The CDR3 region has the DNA TGTGCCAGCAGTTCCAGGGCCTACACTGAAGCTTTCTTT.

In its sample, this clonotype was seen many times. DNA for the CDR3: TGTGCCATCACCCTAGGACAGAACACTGAAGCTTTCTTT. It specifies CAITLGQNTEAFF. The genes are TRBV10-3 and TRBJ1-1; tentatively, D is TRBD1 (5 bases). The CDR3 is 13 residues long. Germline CDR1 and CDR2: ENHRY and SYGVKD. V lost 7 bases to trimming and J lost 1 base, with 10 bases between them.

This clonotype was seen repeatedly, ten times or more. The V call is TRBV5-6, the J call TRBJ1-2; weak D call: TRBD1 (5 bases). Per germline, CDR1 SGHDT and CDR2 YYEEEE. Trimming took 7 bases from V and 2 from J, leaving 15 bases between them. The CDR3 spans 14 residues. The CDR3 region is CASQLGPGNYGYTF. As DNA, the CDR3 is TGTGCCAGCCAGCTTGGGCCAGGGAACTATGGCTACACCTTC.

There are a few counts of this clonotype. The CDR3: CASTGLAGGGDTQYF. CDR3 DNA sequence: TGTGCCAGCACGGGACTAGCGGGAGGTGGAGATACGCAGTATTTT. The V and J genes are TRBV6-1 and TRBJ2-3; 15 bases are a match to TRBD2. V shed 7 bases, J shed 5 bases, and the junction held 4 bases outside the gene matches. Germline-derived CDR1 and CDR2 are MNHNS and SASEGT. The CDR3 loop spans 15 amino acids.

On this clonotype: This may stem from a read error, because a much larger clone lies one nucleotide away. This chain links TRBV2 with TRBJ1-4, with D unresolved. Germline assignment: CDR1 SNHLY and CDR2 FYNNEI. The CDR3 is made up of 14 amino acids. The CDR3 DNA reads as TGTGCCAGCAGTGATTTGGAGATTAATGAAAAACTGTCTTTT. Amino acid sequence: CASSDLEINEKLSF.

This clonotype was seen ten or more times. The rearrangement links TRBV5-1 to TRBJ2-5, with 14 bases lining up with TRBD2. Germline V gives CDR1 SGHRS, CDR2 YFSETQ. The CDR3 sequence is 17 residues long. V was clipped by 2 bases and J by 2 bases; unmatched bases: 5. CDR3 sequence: CASSFRGLAGVQETQYF. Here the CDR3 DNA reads TGCGCCAGCAGCTTCCGGGGACTAGCGGGAGTACAAGAGACCCAGTACTTC.

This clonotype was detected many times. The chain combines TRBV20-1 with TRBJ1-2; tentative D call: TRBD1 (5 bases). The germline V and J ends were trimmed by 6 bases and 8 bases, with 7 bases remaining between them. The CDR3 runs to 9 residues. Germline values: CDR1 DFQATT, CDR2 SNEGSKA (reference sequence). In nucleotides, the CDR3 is TGCAGTGCAGGGGCGGGCTACACCTTC. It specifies CSAGAGYTF.

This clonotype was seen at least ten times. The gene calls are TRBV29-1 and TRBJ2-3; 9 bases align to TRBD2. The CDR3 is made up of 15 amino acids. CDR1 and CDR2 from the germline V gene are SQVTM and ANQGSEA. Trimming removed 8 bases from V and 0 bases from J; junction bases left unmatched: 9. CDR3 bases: TGCAGCTTCTCCATAGCGGGAGTTAGCACAGATACGCAGTATTTT. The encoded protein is CSFSIAGVSTDTQYF.

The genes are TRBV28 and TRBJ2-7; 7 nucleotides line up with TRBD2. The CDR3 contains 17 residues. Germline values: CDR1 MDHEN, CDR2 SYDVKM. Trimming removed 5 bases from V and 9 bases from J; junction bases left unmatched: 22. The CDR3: CASSLPYVEAAGVAQYF. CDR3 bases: TGTGCCAGCAGTCTACCCTATGTGGAGGCGGCGGGAGTCGCGCAGTACTTC.

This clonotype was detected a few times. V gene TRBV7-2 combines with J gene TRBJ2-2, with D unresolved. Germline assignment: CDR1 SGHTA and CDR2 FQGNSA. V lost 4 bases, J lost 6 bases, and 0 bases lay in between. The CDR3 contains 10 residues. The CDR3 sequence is CASSSGELFF. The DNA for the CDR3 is TGTGCCAGCAGCTCCGGGGAGCTGTTTTTT.

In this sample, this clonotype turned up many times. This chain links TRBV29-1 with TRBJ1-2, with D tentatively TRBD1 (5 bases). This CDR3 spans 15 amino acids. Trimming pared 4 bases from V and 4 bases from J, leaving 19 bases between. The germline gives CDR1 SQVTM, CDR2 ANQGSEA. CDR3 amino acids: CSVVGSEGSVYGYTF. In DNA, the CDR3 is TGCAGCGTTGTTGGATCTGAGGGGTCCGTCTATGGCTACACCTTC.

Here the CDR3 reads CASSQVWDTVSYEQYF. CDR3 coding DNA: TGCGCCAGCAGCCAAGTCTGGGACACCGTTTCCTACGAGCAGTACTTC. The chain is built from TRBV4-1 and TRBJ2-7; possibly TRBD1 for D (6 bases). This CDR3 contains 16 residues. V was shortened by 1 base and J by 1 base, with 14 bases between the two germline ends. Per the germline V gene, CDR1 is MGHRA and CDR2 is YSYEKL.

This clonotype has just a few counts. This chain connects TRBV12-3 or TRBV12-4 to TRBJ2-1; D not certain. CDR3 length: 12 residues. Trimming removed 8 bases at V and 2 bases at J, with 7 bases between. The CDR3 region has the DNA TGTGCCAGCGGGTCTGCCTACAATGAGCAGTTCTTC. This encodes CASGSAYNEQFF.

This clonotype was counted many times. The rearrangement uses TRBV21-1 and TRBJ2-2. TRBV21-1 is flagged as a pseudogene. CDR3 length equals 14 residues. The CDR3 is CASSKKVVTGELFF. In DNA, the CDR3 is TGTGCCAGCAGCAAAAAGGTGGTCACCGGGGAGCTGTTTTTT.

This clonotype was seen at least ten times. CDR3 region: CASSQDTVREMNTEAFF. The CDR3 DNA is TGCGCCAGCAGCCAAGATACAGTCAGGGAAATGAACACTGAAGCTTTCTTT. The rearrangement uses TRBV4-1 and TRBJ1-1, with a possible D match to TRBD1 (5 bases). The ends were cut back, 0 bases at V and 0 bases at J, with 14 bases in the middle. The CDR3 totals 17 residues. Looked up from germline, CDR1 is MGHRA and CDR2 is YSYEKL.

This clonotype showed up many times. CDR3 nucleotide sequence: TGTGCCAGCAGCTCAGCCCGACAGGGTTTGAACACTGAAGCTTTCTTT. Its translation: CASSSARQGLNTEAFF. The rearrangement joins TRBV11-3 to TRBJ1-1; 7 positions agree with TRBD1. The CDR3 covers 16 residues. Germline CDR1 reads SGHNT; CDR2 reads YENEEA. Trimming took 4 bases from V and 0 from J; bases not matched to a gene: 8. Supplemented by reference TRBV11-3 and TRBJ1-1, the full variable domain reads EAGVVQSPRYKIIEKKQPVAFWCNPISGHNTLYWYLQNLGQGPELLIRYENEEAVDDSQLPKDRFSAERLKGVDSTLKIQPAELGDSAVYLCASSSARQGLNTEAFFGQGTRLTVV.

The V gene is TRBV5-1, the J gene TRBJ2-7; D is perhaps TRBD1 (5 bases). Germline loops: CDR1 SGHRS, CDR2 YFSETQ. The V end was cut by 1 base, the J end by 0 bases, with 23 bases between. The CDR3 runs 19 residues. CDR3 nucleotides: TGCGCCAGCAGCTTGATTTCCTCCCGGACACAGCCCAGCTCCTACGAGCAGTACTTC. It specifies CASSLISSRTQPSSYEQYF. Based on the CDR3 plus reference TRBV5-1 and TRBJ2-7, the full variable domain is KAGVTQTPRYLIKTRGQQVTLSCSPISGHRSVSWYQQTPGQGLQFLFEYFSETQRNKGNFPGRFSGRQFSNSRSEMNVSTLELGDSALYLCASSLISSRTQPSSYEQYFGPGTRLTVT.

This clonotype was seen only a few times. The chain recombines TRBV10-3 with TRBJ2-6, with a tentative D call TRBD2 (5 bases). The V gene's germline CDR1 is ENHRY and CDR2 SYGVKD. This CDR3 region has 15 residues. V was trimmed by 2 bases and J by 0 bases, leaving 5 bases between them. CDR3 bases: TGTGCCATCAGTGAGGGAGGCTCTGGGGCCAACGTCCTGACTTTC. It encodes CAISEGGSGANVLTF.

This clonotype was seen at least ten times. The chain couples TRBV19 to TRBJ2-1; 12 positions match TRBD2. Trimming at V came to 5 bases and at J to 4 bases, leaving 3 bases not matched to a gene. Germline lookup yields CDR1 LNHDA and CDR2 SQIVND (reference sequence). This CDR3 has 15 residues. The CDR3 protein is CASSGLAGMYNEQFF. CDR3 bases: TGTGCCAGTAGTGGACTAGCGGGAATGTACAATGAGCAGTTCTTC.

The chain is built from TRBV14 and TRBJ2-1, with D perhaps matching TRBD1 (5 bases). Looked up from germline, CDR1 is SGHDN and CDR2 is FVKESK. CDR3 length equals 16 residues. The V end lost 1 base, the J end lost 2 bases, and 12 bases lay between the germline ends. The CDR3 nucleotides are TGTGCCAGCAGCCAAGTCATCAGGGCCACCTACAATGAGCAGTTCTTC. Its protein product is CASSQVIRATYNEQFF.

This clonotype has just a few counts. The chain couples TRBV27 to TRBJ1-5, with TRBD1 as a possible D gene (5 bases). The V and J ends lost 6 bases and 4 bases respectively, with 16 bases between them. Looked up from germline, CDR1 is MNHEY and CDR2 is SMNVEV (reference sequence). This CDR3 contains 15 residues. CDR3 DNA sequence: TGTGCCAGCAGGAGCCAACAGGTGGCAAATCAGCCCCAGCATTTT. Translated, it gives CASRSQQVANQPQHF.

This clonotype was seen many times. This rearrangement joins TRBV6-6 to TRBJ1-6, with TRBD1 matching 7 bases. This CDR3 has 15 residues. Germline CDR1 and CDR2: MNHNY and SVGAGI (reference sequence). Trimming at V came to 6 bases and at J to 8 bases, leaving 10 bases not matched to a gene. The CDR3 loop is CASRIQGYGDSPLHF. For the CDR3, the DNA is TGTGCCAGCAGGATACAGGGGTACGGTGATTCACCCCTCCACTTT.

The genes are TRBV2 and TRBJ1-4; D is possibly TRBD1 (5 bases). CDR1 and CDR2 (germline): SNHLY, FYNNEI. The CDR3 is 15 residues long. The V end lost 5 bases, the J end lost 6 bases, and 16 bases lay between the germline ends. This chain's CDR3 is CASSPSEGLHEKLFF. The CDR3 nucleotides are TGTGCCAGCAGTCCCTCCGAGGGGTTACATGAAAAACTGTTTTTT.

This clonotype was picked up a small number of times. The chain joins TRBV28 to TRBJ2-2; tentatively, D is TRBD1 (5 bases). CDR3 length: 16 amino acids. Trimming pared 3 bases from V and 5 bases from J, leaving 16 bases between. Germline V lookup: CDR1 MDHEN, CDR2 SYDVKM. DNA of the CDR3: TGTGCCAGCAGTTTTTCCGGCAGGGCCAAAACCGGGGAGCTGTTTTTT. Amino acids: CASSFSGRAKTGELFF.

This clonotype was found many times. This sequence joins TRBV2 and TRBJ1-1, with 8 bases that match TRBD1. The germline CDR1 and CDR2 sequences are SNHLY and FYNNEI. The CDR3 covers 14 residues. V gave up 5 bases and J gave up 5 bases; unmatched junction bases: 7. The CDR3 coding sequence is TGTGCCAGCAGTTACGGACAGGGAGGGACTGAAGCTTTCTTT. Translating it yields CASSYGQGGTEAFF. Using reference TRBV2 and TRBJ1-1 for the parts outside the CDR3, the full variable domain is EPEVTQTPSHQVTQMGQEVILRCVPISNHLYFYWYRQILGQKVEFLVSFYNNEISEKSEIFDDQFSVERPDGSNFTLKIRSTKLEDSAMYFCASSYGQGGTEAFFGQGTRLTVV.

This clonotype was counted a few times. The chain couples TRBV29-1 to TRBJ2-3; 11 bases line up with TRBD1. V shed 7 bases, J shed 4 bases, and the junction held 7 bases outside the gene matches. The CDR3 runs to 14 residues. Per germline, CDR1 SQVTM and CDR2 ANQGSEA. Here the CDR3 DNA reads TGCAGCGATTGGACAGGGGGCGTCGCAGATACGCAGTATTTT. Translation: CSDWTGGVADTQYF.